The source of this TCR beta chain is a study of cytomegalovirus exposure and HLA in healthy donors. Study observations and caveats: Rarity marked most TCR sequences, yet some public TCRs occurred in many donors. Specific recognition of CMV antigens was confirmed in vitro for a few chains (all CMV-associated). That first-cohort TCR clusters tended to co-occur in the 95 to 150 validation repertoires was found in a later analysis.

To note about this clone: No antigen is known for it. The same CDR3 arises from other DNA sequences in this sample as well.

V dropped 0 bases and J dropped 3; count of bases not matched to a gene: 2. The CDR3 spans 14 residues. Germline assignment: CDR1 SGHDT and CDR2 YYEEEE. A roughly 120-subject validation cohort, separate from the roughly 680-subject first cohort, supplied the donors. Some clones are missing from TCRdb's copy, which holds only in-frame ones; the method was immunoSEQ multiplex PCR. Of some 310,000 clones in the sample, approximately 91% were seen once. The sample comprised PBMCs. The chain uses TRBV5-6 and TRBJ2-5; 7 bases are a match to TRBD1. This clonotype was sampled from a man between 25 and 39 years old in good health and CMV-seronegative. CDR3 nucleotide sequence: TGTGCCAGCAGCTTGGGAACAGGGGAAGAGACCCAGTACTTC. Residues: CASSLGTGEETQYF.